The sequence of this TCR beta chain was determined in a study of vaccination effects on CD4 cells after COVID-19. Background on the study: Culturing of two million PBMC per well took place with roughly 10 IU/ml IL-2 and 9.5 to 10 ug/ml peptides.

Libraries were prepared by immunoSEQ multiplex PCR; TCRdb keeps only in-frame clonotypes and omits some of them. The sample has about 74,000 clones; approximately 80% are singletons. Comment on this clone: Its target is unknown.

V lost 0 bases to trimming and J lost 4 bases, with 13 bases between them. Germline CDR1 reads SGHRS; CDR2 reads YFSETQ. The CDR3 is 15 amino acids. Upon completion of 10 to 11 days in culture, CD4+ T cells were isolated. Half the medium was replaced with IL-2 medium on days 3 and 7. The material was CD4+ T cells from PBMCs cultured without peptide, obtained before COVID-19 vaccination. The TCR was taken from a human donor who received a COVID-19 vaccine. The chain carries TRBV5-1 and TRBJ1-2; D is possibly TRBD1 (5 bases). The chain's CDR3 is CASSLGGGIGYGYTF. As DNA, the CDR3 is TGCGCCAGCAGCTTGGGGGGGGGAATTGGCTATGGCTACACCTTC.